This T cell receptor (beta chain) comes out of a study of post-analysis software for immune sequencing data. Across the whole study: As for disease course, relapsing-remitting, secondary progressive and progressive-relapsing multiple sclerosis were all included. General study findings and limits: A few TRBV segments (TRBV5-6, TRBV5-1 and TRBV20-1 among them) occurred more frequently in patients than in controls.

A remark on this clonotype: Its cognate antigen is unknown.

Carried by the TCR beta cDNA libraries were unique molecular identifiers. Each CDR3 protein gets one entry after TCRdb re-called the PCR reads with MiXCR. The data contain some 500,000 distinct CDR3 sequences, roughly 46% of them seen just once; the ten biggest clones take up around an eighth. The germline gives CDR1 MDHEN, CDR2 SYDVKM. The CDR3 has 14 residues. The chain carries TRBV28 and TRBJ2-5, with D perhaps TRBD1 (6 bases). The J call may be mistaken, given a closer DNA end match to TRBJ2-7. This sequence originates from a girl aged 5-17 years with multiple sclerosis. Material for sequencing was blood. The CDR3 DNA reads TGTGCCAGCAGTTCCCCTGACAGGAGGTTCGAGCAGTACTTC. Translated: CASSSPDRRFEQYF.